The clone carrying this TCR beta chain was observed at least ten times. The record originates from a study of identical twins. V was clipped by 2 bases and J by 3 bases, with 7 bases between them. This CDR3 has 14 amino acids. Germline V CDR1 and CDR2: MRHNA, SNTAGT. MiXCR, applied by TCRdb to the 5' RACE reads, yields one record per CDR3 protein. Of a few hundred thousand distinct CDR3 sequences in the sample, approximately 9.6% were seen once. These data also featured in a second study, about yellow fever vaccine responses in identical twins.

The chain has TRBV6-4 and TRBJ2-2; D remains ambiguous. The specimen sequenced was PBMCs. The source of this sequence is a woman aged 18-30 years in good health. This chain's CDR3 is CASSDGVDTGELFF. In nucleotides, the CDR3 is TGTGCCAGCAGTGACGGGGTGGACACCGGGGAGCTGTTTTTT.